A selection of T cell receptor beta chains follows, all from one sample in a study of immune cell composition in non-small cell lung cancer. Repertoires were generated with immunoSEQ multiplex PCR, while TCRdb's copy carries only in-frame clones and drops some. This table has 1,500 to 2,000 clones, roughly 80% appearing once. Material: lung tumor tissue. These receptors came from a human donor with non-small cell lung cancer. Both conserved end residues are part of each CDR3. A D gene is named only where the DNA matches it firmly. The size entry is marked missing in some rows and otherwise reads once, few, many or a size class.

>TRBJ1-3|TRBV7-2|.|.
TGTGCCAGCAGCTTAGACAGGGCCGTTGGAAACACCATATATTTT
CASSLDRAVGNTIYF
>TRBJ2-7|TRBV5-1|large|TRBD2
TGCGCCAGCAGCCACTCGGGAGCGGGAGAGAACGAGCAGTACTTC
CASSHSGAGENEQYF
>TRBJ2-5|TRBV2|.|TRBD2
TGTGCCAGCAATATAAGGACTAGCGGGAGCGAGACCCAGTACTTC
CASNIRTSGSETQYF
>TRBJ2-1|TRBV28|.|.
TGTGCCAGCAGTTTATTTGGGCAGTGGACCTACAATGAGCAGTTCTTC
CASSLFGQWTYNEQFF
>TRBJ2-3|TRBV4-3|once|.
TGCGCCAGCCGGACTACTATATCCACAGATACGCAGTATTTT
CASRTTISTDTQYF
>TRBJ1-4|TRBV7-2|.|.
TGTGCCAGCAGCTTAGCAACGGCAGGCTTCAGAAAACTGTTTTTT
CASSLATAGFRKLFF
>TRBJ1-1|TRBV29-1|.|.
TGCAGCGCGACCGGACACCTGAACACTGAAGCTTTCTTT
CSATGHLNTEAFF
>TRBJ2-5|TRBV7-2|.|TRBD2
TGTGCCAGCAGCCCGGGGGGATTCCAAGAGACCCAGTACTTC
CASSPGGFQETQYF
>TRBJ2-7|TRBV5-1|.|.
TGCGCCAGCAGCTTGGAGACATCTTTTTACGAGCAGTACTTC
CASSLETSFYEQYF
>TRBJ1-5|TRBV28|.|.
TGTGCCAGCGGGGGGGGCAATCAGCCCCAGCATTTT
CASGGGNQPQHF
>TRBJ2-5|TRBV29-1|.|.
TGCAGCGTTGAAGATTGGAGAGGGTCAGAGACCCAGTACTTC
CSVEDWRGSETQYF
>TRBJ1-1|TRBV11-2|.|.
TGTGCCAGCGGGAGGGGGGGTTTAAACACTGAAGCTTTCTTT
CASGRGGLNTEAFF
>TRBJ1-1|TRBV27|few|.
TGTGCCAGCAGTCCTGGCTACACAGGGTCTACGAACACTGAAGCTTTCTTT
CASSPGYTGSTNTEAFF
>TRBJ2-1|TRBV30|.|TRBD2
TGTGCCGGTCCGGTCGGGGGGATTTCCTACAATGAGCAGTTCTTC
CAGPVGGISYNEQFF
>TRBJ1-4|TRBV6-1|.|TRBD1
TGTGCCAGCAGTGTCACAGGGGGCCGTGAAAAACTGTTTTTT
CASSVTGGREKLFF
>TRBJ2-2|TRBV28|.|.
TGTGCCAGCAGGACCCTCGCGGCCGGGGAGCTGTTTTTT
CASRTLAAGELFF